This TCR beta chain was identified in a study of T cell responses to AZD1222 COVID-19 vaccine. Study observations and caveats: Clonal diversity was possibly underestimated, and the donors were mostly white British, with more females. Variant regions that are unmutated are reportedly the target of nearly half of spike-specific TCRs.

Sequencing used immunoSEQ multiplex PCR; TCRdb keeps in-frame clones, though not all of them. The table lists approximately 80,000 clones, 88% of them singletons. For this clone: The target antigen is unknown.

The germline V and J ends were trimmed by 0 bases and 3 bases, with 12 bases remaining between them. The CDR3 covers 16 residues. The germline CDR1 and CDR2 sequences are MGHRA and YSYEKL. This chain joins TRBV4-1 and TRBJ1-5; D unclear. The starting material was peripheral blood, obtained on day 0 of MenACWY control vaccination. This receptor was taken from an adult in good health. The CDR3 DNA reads TGCGCCAGCAGCCAAGAACCCACACAGTCCAATCAGCCCCAGCATTTT. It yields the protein CASSQEPTQSNQPQHF.